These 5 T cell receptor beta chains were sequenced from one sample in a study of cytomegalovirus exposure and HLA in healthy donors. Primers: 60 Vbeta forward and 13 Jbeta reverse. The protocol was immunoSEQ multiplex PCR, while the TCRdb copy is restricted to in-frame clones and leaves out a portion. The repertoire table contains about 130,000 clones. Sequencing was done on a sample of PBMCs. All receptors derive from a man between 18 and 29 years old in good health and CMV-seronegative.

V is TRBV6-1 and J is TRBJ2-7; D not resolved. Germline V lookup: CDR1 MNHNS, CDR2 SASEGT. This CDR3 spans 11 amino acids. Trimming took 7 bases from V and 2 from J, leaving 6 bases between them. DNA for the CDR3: TGTGCCAGCAACAGACCCTACGAGCAGTACTTC. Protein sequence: CASNRPYEQYF.

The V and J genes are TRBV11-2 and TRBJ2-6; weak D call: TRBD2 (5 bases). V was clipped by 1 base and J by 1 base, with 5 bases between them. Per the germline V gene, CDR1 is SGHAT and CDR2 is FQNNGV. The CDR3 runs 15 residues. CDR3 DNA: TGTGCCAGCAGCTTAGCGGGGTCTGGGGCCAACGTCCTGACTTTC. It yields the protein CASSLAGSGANVLTF.

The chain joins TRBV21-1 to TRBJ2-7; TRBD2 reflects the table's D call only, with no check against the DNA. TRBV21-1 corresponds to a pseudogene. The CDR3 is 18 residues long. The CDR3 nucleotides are TGTGCCAGCAGCAAAAGGATTTTGGGACTAGCGCACTCCTACGAGCAGTACTTC. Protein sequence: CASSKRILGLAHSYEQYF.

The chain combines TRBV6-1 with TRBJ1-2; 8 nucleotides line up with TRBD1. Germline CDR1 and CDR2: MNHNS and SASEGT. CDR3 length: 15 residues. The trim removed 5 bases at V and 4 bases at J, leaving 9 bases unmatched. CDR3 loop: CASSLADRVTYGYTF. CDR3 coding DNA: TGTGCCAGCAGTCTAGCGGACAGGGTGACCTATGGCTACACCTTC.

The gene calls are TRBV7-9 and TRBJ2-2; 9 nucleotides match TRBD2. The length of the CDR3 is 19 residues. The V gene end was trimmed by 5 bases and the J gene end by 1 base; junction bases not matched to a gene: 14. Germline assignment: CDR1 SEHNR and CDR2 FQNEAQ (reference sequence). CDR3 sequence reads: CASSPGASGIELNTGELFF. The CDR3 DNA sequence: TGTGCCAGCAGCCCTGGGGCTAGCGGGATAGAATTGAACACCGGGGAGCTGTTTTTT.